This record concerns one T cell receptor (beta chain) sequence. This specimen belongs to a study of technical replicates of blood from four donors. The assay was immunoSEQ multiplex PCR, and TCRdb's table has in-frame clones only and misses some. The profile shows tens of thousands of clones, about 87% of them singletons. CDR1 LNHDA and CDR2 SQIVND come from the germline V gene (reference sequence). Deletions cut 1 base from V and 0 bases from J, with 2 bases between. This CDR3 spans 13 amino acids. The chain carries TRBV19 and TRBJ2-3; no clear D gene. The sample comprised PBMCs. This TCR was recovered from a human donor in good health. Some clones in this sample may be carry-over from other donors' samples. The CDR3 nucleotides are TGTGCCAGTAGTATAGCTAGCACAGATACGCAGTATTTT. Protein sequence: CASSIASTDTQYF. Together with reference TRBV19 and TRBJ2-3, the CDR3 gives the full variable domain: DGGITQSPKYLFRKEGQNVTLSCEQNLNHDAMYWYRQDPGQGLRLIYYSQIVNDFQKGDIAEGYSVSREKKESFPLTVTSAQKNPTAFYLCASSIASTDTQYFGPGTRLTVL.